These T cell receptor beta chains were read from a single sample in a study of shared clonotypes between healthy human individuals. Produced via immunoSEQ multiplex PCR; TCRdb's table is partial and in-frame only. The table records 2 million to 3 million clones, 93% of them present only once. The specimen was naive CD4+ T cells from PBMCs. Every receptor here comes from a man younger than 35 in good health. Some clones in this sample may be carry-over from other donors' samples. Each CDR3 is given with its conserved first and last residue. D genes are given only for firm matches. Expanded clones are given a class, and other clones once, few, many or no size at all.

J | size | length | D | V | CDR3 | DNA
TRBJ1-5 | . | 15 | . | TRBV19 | CASSAGQNSNQPQHF | TGTGCCAGTAGTGCCGGACAGAATAGCAATCAGCCCCAGCATTTT
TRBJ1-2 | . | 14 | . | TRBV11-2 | CASSLELGVSGYTF | TGTGCCAGCAGCTTAGAGTTGGGGGTCTCTGGCTACACCTTC
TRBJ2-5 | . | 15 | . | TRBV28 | CASSFFRQFQETQYF | TGTGCCAGCAGTTTTTTCCGCCAGTTCCAAGAGACCCAGTACTTC
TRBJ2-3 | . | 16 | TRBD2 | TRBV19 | CASSPRALADTDTQYF | TGTGCCAGTAGCCCCAGGGCGCTAGCGGACACAGATACGCAGTATTTT
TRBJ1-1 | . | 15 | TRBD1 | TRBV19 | CASSTTGAKNTEAFF | TGTGCCAGTAGTACGACAGGGGCGAAGAACACTGAAGCTTTCTTT
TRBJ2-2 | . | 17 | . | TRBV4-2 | CASSQVSGKVDTGELFF | TGTGCCAGCAGCCAAGTCTCCGGGAAGGTGGACACCGGGGAGCTGTTTTTT
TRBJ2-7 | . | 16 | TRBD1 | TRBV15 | CATSKGRDGTGYEQYF | TGTGCCACCAGCAAAGGGCGGGACGGGACAGGGTACGAGCAGTACTTC
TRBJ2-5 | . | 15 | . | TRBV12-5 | CASGLGTGTLETQYF | TGTGCTAGTGGTTTGGGAACCGGGACACTGGAGACCCAGTACTTC
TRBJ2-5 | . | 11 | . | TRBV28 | CASSFRETQYF | TGTGCCAGCAGTTTCAGAGAGACCCAGTACTTC
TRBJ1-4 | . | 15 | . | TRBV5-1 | CASNLGRTTNEKLFF | TGCGCCAGCAACCTGGGACGAACAACTAATGAAAAACTGTTTTTT
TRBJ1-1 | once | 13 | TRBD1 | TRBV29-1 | CSVDQGVNTEAFF | TGCAGCGTTGACCAGGGGGTGAACACTGAAGCTTTCTTT
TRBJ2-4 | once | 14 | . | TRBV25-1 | CASSNTGSLQIQYF | TGTGCCAGCAGTAATACAGGGTCCTTACAGATTCAGTACTTC
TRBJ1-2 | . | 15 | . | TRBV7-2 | CASSQRRQRGYGYTF | TGTGCCAGCAGCCAGCGACGACAGCGGGGCTATGGCTACACCTTC
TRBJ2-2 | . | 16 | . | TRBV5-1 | CASSLATGTSYGELFF | TGCGCCAGCAGCTTGGCGACCGGGACCTCATATGGGGAGCTGTTTTTT
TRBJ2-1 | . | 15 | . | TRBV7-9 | CASSLEVGTLNEQFF | TGTGCCAGCAGCTTAGAGGTGGGGACCCTCAATGAGCAGTTCTTC
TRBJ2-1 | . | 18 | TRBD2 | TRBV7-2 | CASSPGLAGRSSYNEQFF | TGTGCCAGCAGCCCGGGACTAGCGGGCCGTAGCTCCTACAATGAGCAGTTCTTC
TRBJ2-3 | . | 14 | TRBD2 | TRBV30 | CAWRTSGSTDTQYF | TGTGCCTGGAGGACTAGCGGGAGCACAGATACGCAGTATTTT
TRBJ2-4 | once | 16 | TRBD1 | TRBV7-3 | CASSPGDREAKNIQYF | TGTGCCAGCAGCCCCGGGGACAGGGAAGCCAAAAACATTCAGTACTTC
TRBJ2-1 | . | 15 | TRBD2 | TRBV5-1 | CASSLGPSGYNEQFF | TGCGCCAGCAGCTTGGGTCCTAGCGGGTACAATGAGCAGTTCTTC
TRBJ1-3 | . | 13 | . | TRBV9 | CASSGSSGNTIYF | TGTGCCAGCAGCGGAAGCTCTGGAAACACCATATATTTT
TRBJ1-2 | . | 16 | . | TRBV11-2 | CASNNYKKQRPYGYTF | TGTGCCAGCAACAATTACAAAAAACAGAGACCGTATGGCTACACCTTC
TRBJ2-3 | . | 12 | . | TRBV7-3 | CASSFSRDTQYF | TGTGCCAGCAGCTTCTCTAGGGATACGCAGTATTTT
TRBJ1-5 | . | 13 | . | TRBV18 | CASSRALDQPQHF | TGTGCCAGCTCACGAGCGCTCGATCAGCCCCAGCATTTT
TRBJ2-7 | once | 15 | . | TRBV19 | CASSMEQAAIYEQYF | TGTGCCAGTAGTATGGAACAGGCGGCGATCTACGAGCAGTACTTC
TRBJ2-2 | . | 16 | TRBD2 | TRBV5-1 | CASSSEAGAGTGELFF | TGCGCCAGCAGCTCCGAAGCGGGAGCGGGCACCGGGGAGCTGTTTTTT
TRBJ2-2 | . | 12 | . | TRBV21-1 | CASSGPTGELFF | TGTGCCAGCAGCGGGCCGACCGGGGAGCTGTTTTTT
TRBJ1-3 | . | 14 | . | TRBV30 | CAWNGMNSGNTIYF | TGTGCCTGGAATGGCATGAACTCTGGAAACACCATATATTTT
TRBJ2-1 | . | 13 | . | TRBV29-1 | CSMTHNTYNEQFF | TGCAGCATGACCCACAACACTTACAATGAGCAGTTCTTC
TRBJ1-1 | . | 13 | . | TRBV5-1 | CASSIQEGGEAFF | TGCGCCAGCAGCATACAGGAGGGGGGTGAAGCTTTCTTT
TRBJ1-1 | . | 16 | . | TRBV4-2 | CASSQEEGTVNTEAFF | TGTGCCAGCAGCCAAGAAGAGGGGACGGTGAACACTGAAGCTTTCTTT
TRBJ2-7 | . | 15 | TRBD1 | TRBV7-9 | CASSTSRTGLYEQYF | TGTGCCAGCAGCACGAGTAGGACAGGGCTGTACGAGCAGTACTTC
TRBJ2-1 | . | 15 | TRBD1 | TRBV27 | CASRRQGRVWDEQFF | TGTGCCAGCAGAAGACAGGGGCGGGTATGGGATGAGCAGTTCTTC
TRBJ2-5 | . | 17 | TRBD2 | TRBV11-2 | CASSLDLSIAGVETQYF | TGTGCCAGCAGCTTAGATCTGTCCATAGCGGGAGTGGAGACCCAGTACTTC
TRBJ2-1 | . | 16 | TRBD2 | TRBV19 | CASSIVASGDYNEQFF | TGTGCCAGTAGTATAGTGGCCAGCGGGGACTACAATGAGCAGTTCTTC
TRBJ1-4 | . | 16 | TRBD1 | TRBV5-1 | CASSLTTTGGNEKLFF | TGCGCCAGCAGCTTGACCACGACAGGGGGTAATGAAAAACTGTTTTTT
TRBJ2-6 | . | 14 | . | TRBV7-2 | CASSLATRANVLTF | TGTGCCAGCAGCTTAGCCACAAGGGCCAACGTCCTGACTTTC